A single sample gave rise to the 27 T cell receptor beta chains below, sequenced in a study of naive and memory T cell subsets. The beta constant-region primer was an equimolar mix of two oligonucleotides covering TRBC1 and TRBC2. Ligated cDNA was amplified by four rounds of PCR with nested alpha and beta constant-region primers and SP2. TCRdb analysed the UMI-ligation and nested PCR reads with MiXCR anew, one entry per CDR3 protein. The data show around 130,000 distinct CDR3 sequences, roughly 32% seen once. Sequenced sample: central memory CD4+ T cells from blood. The source of these receptors is a human donor in good health.

This clonotype was seen only a few times. CDR3 bases: TGTGCCAGCAGCTTAGATGGGTGGGTTCAGCCCCAGCATTTT. It is translated as CASSLDGWVQPQHF. The chain employs TRBV7-9 and TRBJ1-5; D unresolved. Germline V gene sequence: CDR1 SEHNR, CDR2 FQNEAQ (reference sequence). V was pared by 1 base and J by 6 bases, with 10 bases between. The CDR3 consists of 14 residues.

This clonotype showed up just a few times. V is TRBV18 and J is TRBJ2-1; D call uncertain. V was shortened by 3 bases and J by 10 bases, with 7 bases between the two germline ends. Per germline, CDR1 KGHSH and CDR2 LQKENI. The CDR3 contains 11 residues. The CDR3 spells CASSPFGEQFF. The CDR3 DNA follows: TGTGCCAGCTCACCTTTCGGGGAGCAGTTCTTC.

This chain links TRBV15 with TRBJ2-7, with 7 positions matching TRBD1. The V segment lost 3 bases and the J segment 5 bases; nucleotides outside the gene matches: 10. Germline V lookup: CDR1 LNHNV, CDR2 YYDKDF (reference sequence). This CDR3 spans 15 amino acids. Written as DNA, the CDR3 is TGTGCCACCAGCAGGTACGCACAGGGGACCAACGAGCAGTACTTC. Translating gives CATSRYAQGTNEQYF.

DNA for the CDR3: TGTGCCAGCAGCAAACCCGGGACCCGGGCGGGGACAGATACGCAGTATTTT. Translating it yields CASSKPGTRAGTDTQYF. The rearrangement links TRBV7-8 to TRBJ2-3, with a tentative D call TRBD2 (6 bases). The CDR3 runs 17 residues. The germline CDR1 and CDR2 sequences are SGHVS and FQNEAQ. V shed 5 bases and J shed 3 bases, with 21 bases lying between them.

There are a few counts of this clonotype. The genes are TRBV5-1 and TRBJ2-5, with 9 bases lining up with TRBD1. Germline V gene lookup returns CDR1 SGHRS and CDR2 YFSETQ. V gave up 4 bases and J gave up 0 bases; unmatched junction bases: 7. CDR3 length equals 16 residues. The CDR3 reads CASSPGQGSYQETQYF. In DNA, the CDR3 is TGCGCCAGCAGCCCGGGACAGGGTTCTTACCAAGAGACCCAGTACTTC.

This clonotype was seen a few times. The chain links TRBV6-2 or TRBV6-3 to TRBJ2-5, with 10 bases lining up with TRBD2. CDR1 is MNHEY, CDR2 SVGEGT, per germline. The J segment lost 5 bases and the V segment lost 5 bases, leaving 11 bases of the junction unmatched. There are 16 residues in the CDR3. The DNA of the CDR3 is TGTGCCAGCAGTCTAGCGGGAGTAGGGATGATGGAGACCCAGTACTTC. This encodes CASSLAGVGMMETQYF.

This clonotype has at least ten counts. The chain is built from TRBV4-3 and TRBJ2-3; TRBD2 agrees at 7 bases. Germline assignment: CDR1 LGHNA and CDR2 YSLEER. CDR3 size: 17 residues. Trimming removed 0 bases from V and 0 bases from J; junction bases left unmatched: 6. CDR3 loop: CASSQDLRERSTDTQYF. In DNA, the CDR3 is TGCGCCAGCAGCCAAGATTTGCGGGAGAGGAGCACAGATACGCAGTATTTT.

V and J are TRBV25-1 and TRBJ1-2, with 7 bases fitting TRBD1. Trimming cost V 4 bases and J 4 bases; bases outside gene matches: 3. The V gene's germline CDR1 is MGHDK and CDR2 SYGVNS. The CDR3 has 13 residues. CDR3 nucleotides: TGTGCCAGCAGTGGAGGGGGCCCCTATGGCTACACCTTC. Amino acids: CASSGGGPYGYTF.

The rearrangement links TRBV3-1 to TRBJ2-1; 9 nucleotides match TRBD2. The V gene's germline CDR1 is LGHDT and CDR2 YNNKEL (reference sequence). CDR3 length: 17 amino acids. Germline trimming cut 0 bases from V and 9 bases from J; bases unmatched to any gene: 12. CDR3 in amino acids: CASSQEGAGGPRAEQFF. The CDR3 DNA reads TGTGCCAGCAGCCAAGAGGGAGCGGGAGGTCCCCGGGCTGAGCAGTTCTTC.

This clonotype turned up a few times. V is TRBV29-1 and J is TRBJ2-5; 10 bases map to TRBD2. Germline V gene data show CDR1 as SQVTM and CDR2 as ANQGSEA. The CDR3 runs to 13 residues. Trimming cost V 4 bases and J 7 bases; bases outside gene matches: 6. The CDR3 loop reads CSVALLAGRTQYF. CDR3 nucleotides: TGCAGCGTTGCGTTACTAGCGGGACGGACCCAGTACTTC.

This clonotype occurred once. The chain carries TRBV19 and TRBJ2-2, with TRBD2 matching over 11 bases. The V and J ends lost 3 bases and 6 bases, in that order; junction bases with no gene match: 6. This CDR3 is built from 16 residues. Germline lookup yields CDR1 LNHDA and CDR2 SQIVND (reference sequence). CDR3 DNA sequence: TGTGCCAGTAGTATTCAGGGACTAGCGGCTTCCGGGGAGCTGTTTTTT. It codes for CASSIQGLAASGELFF.

The chain recombines TRBV7-9 with TRBJ1-1; D uncertain. The CDR3 length is 14 residues. Germline loops: CDR1 SEHNR, CDR2 FQNEAQ (reference sequence). Trimming shortened V by 4 bases and J by 1 base, and 10 bases separated the two germline ends. CDR3 amino acids: CASSSLTENTEAFF. CDR3 sequence (DNA): TGTGCCAGCAGCTCACTAACAGAGAACACTGAAGCTTTCTTT.

This clonotype was counted only a few times. The genes are TRBV11-2 and TRBJ1-1; weak D call: TRBD1 (6 bases). This CDR3 spans 16 amino acids. The ends were cut back, 5 bases at V and 1 base at J, with 17 bases in the middle. Germline V gives CDR1 SGHAT, CDR2 FQNNGV. Here the CDR3 DNA reads TGTGCCAGCAGCGCCAGGACAGCTTCGGGGAACACTGAAGCTTTCTTT. This encodes CASSARTASGNTEAFF.

This clonotype was seen ten or more times. The chain has TRBV6-1 and TRBJ1-5; the D gene is possibly TRBD1 (5 bases). V was clipped by 4 bases and J by 4 bases, with 11 bases between them. The CDR3 totals 14 residues. The V gene's germline CDR1 is MNHNS and CDR2 SASEGT. CDR3 DNA: TGTGCCAGCAGTGTCGCGGGGCGAAATCAGCCCCAGCATTTT. This translates into CASSVAGRNQPQHF.

The chain has TRBV20-1 and TRBJ1-2; weak D call: TRBD1 (6 bases). The CDR3 is 15 residues long. V gave up 0 bases and J gave up 8 bases, with 19 bases separating them. Germline-derived CDR1 and CDR2 are DFQATT and SNEGSKA (reference sequence). The CDR3 region has the DNA TGCAGTGCTAGAGATAGGACAGCCAATGGGAAAGGCTACACCTTC. It is translated as CSARDRTANGKGYTF.

This clonotype has a handful of counts. The V gene is TRBV28, the J gene TRBJ2-7; D is ambiguous. With 6 bases removed from V and 1 base from J, the gap between germline ends came to 7 bases. Germline CDR1 and CDR2: MDHEN and SYDVKM. There are 12 residues in the CDR3. CDR3 coding DNA: TGTGCCAGCAGACCCGCTTCCTACGAGCAGTACTTC. Translation: CASRPASYEQYF.

The chain couples TRBV6-1 to TRBJ1-5; D is unresolved. The germline V gene encodes CDR1 MNHNS and CDR2 SASEGT. This CDR3 contains 12 residues. Trimming removed 6 bases at V and 2 bases at J, with 5 bases between. The CDR3 loop reads CASRGGNQPQHF. CDR3 DNA sequence: TGTGCCAGCAGGGGAGGCAATCAGCCCCAGCATTTT.

The table lists this clonotype with many counts. V usage is TRBV10-3 and J usage is TRBJ2-3; 10 bases line up with TRBD1. Germline values: CDR1 ENHRY, CDR2 SYGVKD. The CDR3 length is 21 residues. V shed 2 bases, J shed 7 bases, and the junction held 24 bases outside the gene matches. The CDR3 DNA sequence: TGTGCCATCAGTGAGCAGCGGGACAGGGGTCTAGCACCGCTACCTTTACATACGCAGTATTTT. Residues: CAISEQRDRGLAPLPLHTQYF.

This clonotype turned up a few times. V and J are TRBV6-2 or TRBV6-3 and TRBJ1-1, with TRBD1 matching 8 bases. CDR1 MNHEY and CDR2 SVGEGT come from the germline V gene. Trimming took 11 bases from V and 4 from J; bases not matched to a gene: 9. The CDR3 loop spans 13 amino acids. The CDR3 is CAGNRGSGTEAFF. The CDR3 DNA sequence: TGTGCCGGGAACAGGGGGTCGGGCACTGAAGCTTTCTTT.

This clonotype was seen only once. A junction end diverges from the germline sequence, so it may reflect a read error. CDR3 sequence (DNA): TGCAGCGTCGTGGGACTTCTCAATGTGCAGTTCTTC. This encodes CSVVGLLNVQFF. The gene calls are TRBV29-1 and TRBJ2-1; TRBD2 might be the D (6 bases). From germline, CDR1 is SQVTM and CDR2 ANQGSEA. This CDR3 is 12 amino acids long.

DNA for the CDR3: TGCAGTACCAGGGGCGACTTAGGATACGAGCAGTACTTC. It translates to CSTRGDLGYEQYF. The chain carries TRBV20-1 and TRBJ2-7; a possible D gene is TRBD1 (6 bases). This CDR3 is 13 amino acids long. The V gene lost 8 bases and the J gene lost 4 bases, with 18 bases spanning the gap. Per germline, CDR1 DFQATT and CDR2 SNEGSKA (reference sequence).

This clonotype was observed at least ten times. The chain recombines TRBV4-3 with TRBJ2-7, with TRBD2 matching 11 bases. V gave up 7 bases and J gave up 2 bases; unmatched junction bases: 19. This CDR3 spans 19 amino acids. Germline CDR1 and CDR2: LGHNA and YSLEER. The CDR3 DNA reads TGCGCCAGCACCTCACCCTCCGGGACTAGCGGAAGACTAACCTACGAGCAGTACTTC. Residues: CASTSPSGTSGRLTYEQYF.

The chain recombines TRBV6-1 with TRBJ2-2; unclear D gene. V gave up 7 bases and J gave up 6 bases, with 15 bases separating them. The CDR3 length is 14 residues. The germline CDR1 and CDR2 sequences are MNHNS and SASEGT. The CDR3 nucleotides are TGTGCCAGCAACTCACGGTCAGGCGCCGGGGAGCTGTTTTTT. This translates into CASNSRSGAGELFF.

This clonotype was seen more than once but under ten times. This chain connects TRBV20-1 to TRBJ1-2; D might be TRBD1 (5 bases). CDR1 is DFQATT, CDR2 SNEGSKA, per germline (reference sequence). The CDR3 spans 14 residues. Trimming removed 2 bases from V and 4 bases from J, with 14 bases in between. The CDR3 nucleotides read TGCAGTGCTAGACCACTCCAGGGCCCCTATGGCTACACCTTC. Encoded protein: CSARPLQGPYGYTF.

CDR3 sequence: CASSVGTGTQAGGAKNIQYF. DNA of the CDR3: TGTGCCAGCAGCGTAGGTACCGGGACACAAGCAGGAGGAGCCAAAAACATTCAGTACTTC. This chain uses TRBV9 with TRBJ2-4, with a weak D call TRBD1 (6 bases). V shed 0 bases and J shed 0 bases, with 22 bases lying between them. The CDR3 sequence is 20 residues long. The germline CDR1 and CDR2 sequences are SGDLS and YYNGEE.

This clonotype was counted only a few times. CDR3 amino acids: CSAFSWSVETQYF. CDR3 nucleotide sequence: TGCAGTGCCTTCTCCTGGTCGGTGGAGACCCAGTACTTC. This chain links TRBV20-1 with TRBJ2-5, with D unclear. Germline V gene data show CDR1 as DFQATT and CDR2 as SNEGSKA (reference sequence). V was cut by 6 bases and J by 5 bases, with 16 bases left in between. This CDR3 region has 13 residues.

The chain couples TRBV6-5 to TRBJ2-1, with 9 bases fitting TRBD2. Trimming took 2 bases from V and 4 from J; bases not matched to a gene: 3. The V gene's germline CDR1 is MNHEY and CDR2 SVGAGI. The CDR3 length is 15 residues. As DNA, the CDR3 is TGTGCCAGCAGTTACCTAGCGGGGATATACAATGAGCAGTTCTTC. Amino acid sequence: CASSYLAGIYNEQFF.